Each of the 25 T cell receptor beta chains below was sequenced from the same sample in a study of monozygotic twins with inflammatory bowel disease. TCRdb re-called the 5' RACE reads and gives one entry per CDR3 protein, without DNA. The sample table sets out some 450,000 distinct CDR3 sequences. Sequencing was performed on blood. All receptors come from a human donor with ulcerative colitis or Crohn's disease, or a healthy co-twin of an affected twin (not recorded which).

The rearrangement uses TRBV27 and TRBJ2-7; TCRdb selects TRBD2, and the lack of DNA leaves this call unchecked. Germline V gives CDR1 MNHEY, CDR2 SMNVEV (reference sequence). The CDR3 runs 15 residues. CDR3 in amino acids: CASSLTASGSYEQYF.

The chain is built from TRBV7-9 and TRBJ2-2. CDR3 length: 15 amino acids. The V gene's germline CDR1 is SEHNR and CDR2 FQNEAQ (reference sequence). The CDR3 loop reads CASSRRLAETGELFF.

V is TRBV6-5 and J is TRBJ1-1; the TCRdb call, TRBD1, lacks DNA for checking. CDR1 is MNHEY, CDR2 SVGAGI, per germline. The CDR3 runs 14 residues. This CDR3 reads CASSYRTGDTEAFF.

The chain links TRBV7-9 to TRBJ2-7; there is no DNA to check the TCRdb D call of TRBD1. The CDR3 loop spans 13 amino acids. The germline gives CDR1 SEHNR, CDR2 FQNEAQ (reference sequence). The CDR3 protein is CASSGSRAYEQYF.

This sequence joins TRBV12-3 or TRBV12-4 and TRBJ2-1. There are 12 residues in the CDR3. CDR3 loop: CASSFRFNEQFF.

The chain uses TRBV9 and TRBJ2-7. Germline V CDR1 and CDR2: SGDLS, YYNGEE. The CDR3 totals 13 residues. The CDR3 loop reads CASSLGSSNEQYF.

V is TRBV7-9 and J is TRBJ2-7. Germline V gene sequence: CDR1 SEHNR, CDR2 FQNEAQ (reference sequence). The CDR3 totals 13 residues. CDR3 region: CASSSRTTYEQYF.

The chain links TRBV20-1 to TRBJ2-5; TCRdb's D gene call, TRBD2, goes unchecked for lack of DNA. The CDR3 consists of 14 residues. Germline V CDR1 and CDR2: DFQATT, SNEGSKA (reference sequence). The CDR3 sequence: CSATAGTSEETQYF.

V usage is TRBV5-1 and J usage is TRBJ2-2; the TCRdb call, TRBD1, lacks DNA for checking. CDR1 is SGHRS and CDR2 is YFSETQ in the germline V gene. The CDR3 has 16 residues. This chain's CDR3 is CASGRGDRDIGGELFF.

The V gene is TRBV20-1, the J gene TRBJ2-4. Germline CDR1 and CDR2: DFQATT and SNEGSKA (reference sequence). This CDR3 spans 11 amino acids. CDR3 region: CSAEKKNIQYF.

The chain combines TRBV12-3 or TRBV12-4 with TRBJ2-7. The CDR3 length is 14 residues. The CDR3 sequence: CASSFDEGPYEQYF.

CDR3 amino acids: CASRTGQFGTQYF. This chain links TRBV6-5 with TRBJ2-5; the D call from TCRdb, TRBD1, cannot be confirmed without DNA. CDR3 size: 13 residues. Germline CDR1 reads MNHEY; CDR2 reads SVGAGI.

The CDR3 spells CASSYKRERTDTQYF. The genes are TRBV7-9 and TRBJ2-3; the TRBD2 assignment by TCRdb is unverifiable without DNA. The CDR3 covers 15 residues. Germline V gene data show CDR1 as SEHNR and CDR2 as FQNEAQ (reference sequence).

The rearrangement joins TRBV4-2 to TRBJ2-1; TCRdb's D gene call, TRBD1, goes unchecked for lack of DNA. Per germline, CDR1 LGHNA and CDR2 YNFKEQ. The CDR3 runs to 14 residues. The CDR3 is CASRLGGGVDEQFF.

The chain joins TRBV7-9 to TRBJ2-7; the D call from TCRdb, TRBD2, cannot be confirmed without DNA. This CDR3 spans 16 amino acids. CDR1 and CDR2 from the germline V gene are SEHNR and FQNEAQ (reference sequence). CDR3 in amino acids: CASSYSRTSPSYEQYF.

This chain joins TRBV4-1 and TRBJ2-1; TCRdb's D gene call, TRBD2, goes unchecked for lack of DNA. This CDR3 has 16 residues. Germline V lookup: CDR1 MGHRA, CDR2 YSYEKL. CDR3 amino acids: CASSLGGLTSYNEQFF.

The V and J genes are TRBV5-1 and TRBJ2-7; TCRdb outputs TRBD1, but without DNA this stays unchecked. Germline V gene data show CDR1 as SGHRS and CDR2 as YFSETQ. The CDR3 covers 13 residues. CDR3 region: CASSRAPTYEQYF.

This chain links TRBV7-2 with TRBJ2-5; as DNA is missing, the TRBD2 call by TCRdb cannot be tested. From germline, CDR1 is SGHTA and CDR2 FQGNSA. This CDR3 region has 15 residues. The CDR3 protein is CASSLNRAPGETQYF.

The chain links TRBV10-3 to TRBJ2-7; there is no DNA to check the TCRdb D call of TRBD2. The germline CDR1 and CDR2 sequences are ENHRY and SYGVKD. The length of the CDR3 is 13 residues. The CDR3 spells CAIRTSGGNEQYF.

This chain links TRBV14 with TRBJ2-1. CDR1 and CDR2 (germline): SGHDN, FVKESK. The CDR3 sequence is 13 residues long. The CDR3 region is CASSQDFYNEQFF.

The chain recombines TRBV20-1 with TRBJ2-1. Germline V CDR1 and CDR2: DFQATT, SNEGSKA (reference sequence). CDR3 length: 14 amino acids. CDR3 amino acids: CSALDGYSYNEQFF.

The rearrangement uses TRBV27 and TRBJ1-4; TCRdb returns TRBD1, unconfirmable since there is no DNA. This CDR3 contains 16 residues. In germline, CDR1 is MNHEY, CDR2 SMNVEV (reference sequence). The CDR3 is CASSLYLSGGNEKLFF.

The V gene is TRBV27, the J gene TRBJ1-1; TCRdb outputs TRBD1, but without DNA this stays unchecked. The CDR3 consists of 18 residues. Per germline, CDR1 MNHEY and CDR2 SMNVEV (reference sequence). The CDR3 reads CASSLGRGQGRTDTEAFF.

The V call is TRBV4-1, the J call TRBJ1-3; TCRdb proposes TRBD1, but this gene call is untestable without DNA. Germline V gives CDR1 MGHRA, CDR2 YSYEKL. The CDR3 is 15 amino acids. The CDR3 protein is CASSPKRTTGNTIYF.

The V and J genes are TRBV4-2 and TRBJ2-2; TCRdb calls TRBD1, which cannot be checked without DNA. The V gene's germline CDR1 is LGHNA and CDR2 YNFKEQ. This CDR3 region has 17 residues. The CDR3 sequence is CASSLLTGTGNTGELLF.